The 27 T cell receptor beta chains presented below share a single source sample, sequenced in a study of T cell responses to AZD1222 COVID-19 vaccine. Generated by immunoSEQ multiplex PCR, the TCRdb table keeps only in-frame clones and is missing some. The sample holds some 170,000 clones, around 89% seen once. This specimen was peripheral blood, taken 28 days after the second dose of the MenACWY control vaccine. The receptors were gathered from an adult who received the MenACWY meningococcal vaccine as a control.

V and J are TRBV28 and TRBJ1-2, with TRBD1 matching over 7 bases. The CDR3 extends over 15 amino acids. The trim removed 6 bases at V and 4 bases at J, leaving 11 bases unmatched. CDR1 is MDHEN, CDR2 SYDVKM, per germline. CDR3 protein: CASSLTGAVPYGYTF. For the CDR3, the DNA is TGTGCCAGCAGCCTCACAGGGGCGGTGCCCTATGGCTACACCTTC.

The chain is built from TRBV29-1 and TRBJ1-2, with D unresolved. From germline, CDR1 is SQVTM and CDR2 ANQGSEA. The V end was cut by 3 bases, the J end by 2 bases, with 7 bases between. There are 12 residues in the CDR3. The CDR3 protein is CSVEGQNYGYTF. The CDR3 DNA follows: TGCAGCGTTGAGGGCCAGAACTATGGCTACACCTTC.

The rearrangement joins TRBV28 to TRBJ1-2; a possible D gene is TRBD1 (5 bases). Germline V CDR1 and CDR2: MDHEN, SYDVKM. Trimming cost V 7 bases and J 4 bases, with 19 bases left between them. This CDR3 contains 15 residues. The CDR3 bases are TGTGCCAGCATTTGGGGCGGGGCAGGATCCTATGGCTACACCTTC. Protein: CASIWGGAGSYGYTF.

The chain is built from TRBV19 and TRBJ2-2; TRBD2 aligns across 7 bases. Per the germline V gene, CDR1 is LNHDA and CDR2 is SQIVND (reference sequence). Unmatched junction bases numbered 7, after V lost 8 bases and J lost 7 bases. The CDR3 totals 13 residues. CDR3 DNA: TGTGCCAGTCATCCGTCGGGGGGCGGGGAGCTGTTTTTT. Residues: CASHPSGGGELFF. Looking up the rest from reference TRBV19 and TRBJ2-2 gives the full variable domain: DGGITQSPKYLFRKEGQNVTLSCEQNLNHDAMYWYRQDPGQGLRLIYYSQIVNDFQKGDIAEGYSVSREKKESFPLTVTSAQKNPTAFYLCASHPSGGGELFFGEGSRLTVL.

CDR3 DNA sequence: TGTGCCATCAGATCGCCACTCTCCGGGCAGGGGGGTTCCTACGAGCAGTACTTC. Protein: CAIRSPLSGQGGSYEQYF. This chain links TRBV10-3 with TRBJ2-7, with a weak D call TRBD1 (7 bases). The CDR3 covers 18 residues. The V and J ends lost 6 bases and 1 base respectively, with 25 bases between them. CDR1 ENHRY and CDR2 SYGVKD come from the germline V gene.

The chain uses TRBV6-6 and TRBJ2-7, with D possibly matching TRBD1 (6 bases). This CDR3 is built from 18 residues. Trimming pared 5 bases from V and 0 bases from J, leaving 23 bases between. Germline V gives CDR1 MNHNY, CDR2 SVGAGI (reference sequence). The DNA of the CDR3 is TGTGCCAGCAGTCGCGTTTCCCCTTGGGACACTTCCTCCTACGAGCAGTACTTC. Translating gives CASSRVSPWDTSSYEQYF.

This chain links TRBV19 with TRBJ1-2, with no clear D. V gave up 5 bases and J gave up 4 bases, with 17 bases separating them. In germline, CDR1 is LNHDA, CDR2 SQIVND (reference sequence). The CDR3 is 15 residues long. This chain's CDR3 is CASSSYSGPSYGYTF. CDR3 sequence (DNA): TGTGCCAGTAGTTCCTACTCCGGGCCCAGCTATGGCTACACCTTC.

The chain's CDR3 is CASSRRPDTEAFF. CDR3 nucleotide sequence: TGTGCCAGCTCCCGAAGGCCGGACACTGAAGCTTTCTTT. This sequence joins TRBV7-3 and TRBJ1-1, with no clear D. The CDR3 has 13 residues. Germline values: CDR1 SGHTA, CDR2 FQGTGA. The V gene lost 8 bases and the J gene lost 3 bases, with 13 bases spanning the gap.

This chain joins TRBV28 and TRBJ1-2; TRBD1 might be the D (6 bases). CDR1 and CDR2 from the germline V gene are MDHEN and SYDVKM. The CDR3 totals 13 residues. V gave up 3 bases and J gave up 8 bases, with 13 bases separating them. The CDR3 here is CASSLLGALGYTF. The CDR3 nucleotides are TGTGCCAGCAGTTTGTTGGGGGCGTTGGGCTACACCTTC.

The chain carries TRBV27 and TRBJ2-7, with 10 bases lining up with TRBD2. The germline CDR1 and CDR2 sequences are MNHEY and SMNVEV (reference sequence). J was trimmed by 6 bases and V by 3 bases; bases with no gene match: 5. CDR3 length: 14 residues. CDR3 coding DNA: TGTGCCAGCAGTTTTTCCCGACTAGCGGGCGAGCAGTACTTC. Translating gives CASSFSRLAGEQYF.

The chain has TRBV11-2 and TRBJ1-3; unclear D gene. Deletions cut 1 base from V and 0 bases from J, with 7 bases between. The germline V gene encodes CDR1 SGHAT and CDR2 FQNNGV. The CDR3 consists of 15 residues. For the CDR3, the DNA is TGTGCCAGCAGCTTAGGACTCAGCTCTGGAAACACCATATATTTT. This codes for CASSLGLSSGNTIYF.

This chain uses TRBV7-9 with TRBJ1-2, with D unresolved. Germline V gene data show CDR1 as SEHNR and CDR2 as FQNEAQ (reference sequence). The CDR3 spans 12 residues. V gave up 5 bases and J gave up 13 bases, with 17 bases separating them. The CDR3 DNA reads TGTGCCAGCAGCAGGTGGGGAGGGCTGATCACCTTC. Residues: CASSRWGGLITF. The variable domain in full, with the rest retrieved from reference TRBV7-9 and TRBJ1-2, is DTGVSQNPRHKITKRGQNVTFRCDPISEHNRLYWYRQTLGQGPEFLTYFQNEAQLEKSRLLSDRFSAERPKGSFSTLEIQRTEQGDSAMYLCASSRWGGLITFGSGTRLTVV.

The CDR3 loop reads CASSSVYGYTF. Written as DNA, the CDR3 is TGTGCCAGCAGCTCAGTCTATGGCTACACCTTC. The chain joins TRBV7-2 to TRBJ1-2; D ambiguous. Germline V gene lookup returns CDR1 SGHTA and CDR2 FQGNSA. There are 11 residues in the CDR3. Trimming took 4 bases from V and 4 from J, leaving 4 bases between them.

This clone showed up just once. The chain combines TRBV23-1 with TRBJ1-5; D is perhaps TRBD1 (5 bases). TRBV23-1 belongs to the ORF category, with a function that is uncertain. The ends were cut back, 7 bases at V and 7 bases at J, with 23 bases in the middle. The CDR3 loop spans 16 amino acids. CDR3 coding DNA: TGCGCCAGCACCGAGTATACCGTCTGGGGCCCACAGCCCCAGCATTTT. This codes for CASTEYTVWGPQPQHF.

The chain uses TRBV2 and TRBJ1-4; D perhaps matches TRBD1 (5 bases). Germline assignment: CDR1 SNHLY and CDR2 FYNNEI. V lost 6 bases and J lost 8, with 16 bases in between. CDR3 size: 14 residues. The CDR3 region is CASSEFGTAEKLFF. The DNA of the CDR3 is TGTGCCAGCAGCGAATTCGGGACTGCGGAAAAACTGTTTTTT.

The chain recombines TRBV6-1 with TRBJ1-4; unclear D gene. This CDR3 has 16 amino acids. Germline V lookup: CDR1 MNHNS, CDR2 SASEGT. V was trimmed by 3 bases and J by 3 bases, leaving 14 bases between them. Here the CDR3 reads CASSEFWGSSNEKLFF. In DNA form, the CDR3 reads TGTGCCAGCAGTGAGTTTTGGGGTAGCTCTAATGAAAAACTGTTTTTT.

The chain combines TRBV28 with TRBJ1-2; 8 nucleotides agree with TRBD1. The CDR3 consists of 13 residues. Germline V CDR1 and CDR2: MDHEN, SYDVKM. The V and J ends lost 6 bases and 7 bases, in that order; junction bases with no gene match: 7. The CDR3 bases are TGTGCCAGCAGCTGGACAGGGTGGGGTGGCTACACCTTC. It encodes CASSWTGWGGYTF.

CDR3 in DNA: TGCGCCAGCAGTGAGTCGGGACTAGCGCTCTACAATGAGCAGTTCTTC. Protein: CASSESGLALYNEQFF. The genes are TRBV10-1 and TRBJ2-1; TRBD2 agrees at 10 bases. From germline, CDR1 is WNHNN and CDR2 SYGVQD (reference sequence). The CDR3 consists of 16 residues. J gave up 3 bases and V 0 bases, and 2 bases lay outside the gene matches.

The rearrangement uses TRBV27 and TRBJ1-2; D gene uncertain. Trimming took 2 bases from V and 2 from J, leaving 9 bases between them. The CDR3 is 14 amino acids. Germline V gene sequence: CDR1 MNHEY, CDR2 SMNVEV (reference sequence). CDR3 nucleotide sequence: TGTGCCAGCAGTTTACGGGGTGCGAACTATGGCTACACCTTC. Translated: CASSLRGANYGYTF.

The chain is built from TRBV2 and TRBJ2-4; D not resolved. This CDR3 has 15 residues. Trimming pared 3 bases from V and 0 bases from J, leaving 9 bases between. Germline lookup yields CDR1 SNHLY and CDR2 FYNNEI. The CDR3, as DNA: TGTGCCAGCAGTGAGGAGCGTCTAGCCAAAAACATTCAGTACTTC. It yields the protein CASSEERLAKNIQYF.

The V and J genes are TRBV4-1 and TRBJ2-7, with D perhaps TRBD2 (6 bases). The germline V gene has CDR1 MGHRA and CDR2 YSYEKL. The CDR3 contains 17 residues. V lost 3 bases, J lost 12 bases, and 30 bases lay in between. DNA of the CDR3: TGCGCCAGCAGCCAGACGGTAATTATCCGGGACTCCTTTACGTTGTACTTC. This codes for CASSQTVIIRDSFTLYF.

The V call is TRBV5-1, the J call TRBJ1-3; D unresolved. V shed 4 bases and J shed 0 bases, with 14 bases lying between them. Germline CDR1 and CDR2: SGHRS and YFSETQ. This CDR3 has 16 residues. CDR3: CASSRLTAFSGNTIYF. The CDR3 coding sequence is TGCGCCAGCAGCCGTCTTACAGCCTTCTCTGGAAACACCATATATTTT.

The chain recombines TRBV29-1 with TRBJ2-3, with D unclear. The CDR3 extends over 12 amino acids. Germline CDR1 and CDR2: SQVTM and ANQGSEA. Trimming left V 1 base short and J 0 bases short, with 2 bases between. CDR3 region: CSVEGSTDTQYF. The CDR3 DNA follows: TGCAGCGTTGAAGGGAGCACAGATACGCAGTATTTT.

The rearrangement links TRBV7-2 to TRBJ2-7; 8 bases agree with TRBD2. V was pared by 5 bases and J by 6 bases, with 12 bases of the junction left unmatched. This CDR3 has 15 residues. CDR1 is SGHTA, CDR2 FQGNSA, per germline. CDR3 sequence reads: CASSPFGSGTGEQYF. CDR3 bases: TGTGCCAGCAGCCCGTTTGGTAGCGGGACGGGCGAGCAGTACTTC.

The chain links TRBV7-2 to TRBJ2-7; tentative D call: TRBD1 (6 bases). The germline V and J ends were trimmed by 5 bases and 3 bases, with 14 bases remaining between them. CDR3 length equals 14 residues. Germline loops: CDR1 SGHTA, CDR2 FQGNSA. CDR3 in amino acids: CASSAGQIFYEQYF. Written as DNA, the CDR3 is TGTGCCAGCAGCGCCGGACAGATCTTCTACGAGCAGTACTTC.

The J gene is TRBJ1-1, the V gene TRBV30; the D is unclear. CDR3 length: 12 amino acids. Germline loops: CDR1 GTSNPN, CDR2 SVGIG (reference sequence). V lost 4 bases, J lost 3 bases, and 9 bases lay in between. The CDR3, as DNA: TGTGCCTGGAATGAACGGGACACTGAAGCTTTCTTT. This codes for CAWNERDTEAFF.

The CDR3 region is CATSETRTSGNEQFF. The CDR3 DNA is TGTGCCACCAGTGAGACACGGACTAGCGGGAATGAGCAGTTCTTC. The chain combines TRBV24-1 with TRBJ2-1; 11 positions agree with TRBD2. Germline trimming cut 4 bases from V and 7 bases from J; bases unmatched to any gene: 5. The CDR3 is 15 amino acids. CDR1 and CDR2 from the germline V gene are KGHDR and SFDVKD.